This T cell receptor (beta chain) appears in the sequencing data of a study of cytomegalovirus exposure and HLA in healthy donors. Overall study: Of several hundred genotyped donors, roughly 76% grouped in the Caucasian-associated ancestry cluster. General study results and limits: Exclusion applied to some V segments, including TRBV6-2 and TRBV6-3, as they were indistinguishable.

Deletions cut 5 bases from V and 5 bases from J, with 12 bases between. The CDR3 consists of 13 residues. CDR1 is LNHDA, CDR2 SQIVND, per germline (reference sequence). Comment on this clone: Its specificity is not known.

In the PCR, 60 Vbeta and 13 Jbeta primers were used. The protocol was immunoSEQ multiplex PCR, while the TCRdb copy is restricted to in-frame clones and leaves out a portion. The sample lists approximately 110,000 clones; 79% were seen once. Sample: PBMCs. The sequence was collected from a woman in her late teens or twenties in good health and CMV-seropositive. This chain links TRBV19 with TRBJ2-5; possibly TRBD1 for D (5 bases). The CDR3 region has the DNA TGTGCCAGTAGTCTCAGGGATTTGGAGACCCAGTACTTC. This sequence encodes CASSLRDLETQYF. Looking up the rest from reference TRBV19 and TRBJ2-5 gives the full variable domain: DGGITQSPKYLFRKEGQNVTLSCEQNLNHDAMYWYRQDPGQGLRLIYYSQIVNDFQKGDIAEGYSVSREKKESFPLTVTSAQKNPTAFYLCASSLRDLETQYFGPGTRLLVL.